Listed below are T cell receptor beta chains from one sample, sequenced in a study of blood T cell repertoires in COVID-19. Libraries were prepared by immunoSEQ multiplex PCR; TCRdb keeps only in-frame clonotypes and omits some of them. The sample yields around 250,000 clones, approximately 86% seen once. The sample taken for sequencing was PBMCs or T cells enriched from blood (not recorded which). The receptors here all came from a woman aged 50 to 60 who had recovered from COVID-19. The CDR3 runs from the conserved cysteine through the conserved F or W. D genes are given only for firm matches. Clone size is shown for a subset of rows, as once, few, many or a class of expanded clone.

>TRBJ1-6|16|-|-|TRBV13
CASSLGGSSYNSPLHF
TGTGCCAGCAGCTTAGGCGGGAGCTCCTATAATTCACCCCTCCACTTT
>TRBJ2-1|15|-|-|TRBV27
CASDQSGRYYNEQFF
TGTGCCAGCGATCAATCGGGTCGTTACTACAATGAGCAGTTCTTC
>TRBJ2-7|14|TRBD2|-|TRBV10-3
CAISRSSGAYEQYF
TGTGCCATCAGCCGATCTAGCGGAGCCTACGAGCAGTACTTC
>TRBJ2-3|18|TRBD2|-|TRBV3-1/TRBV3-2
CASSPYLRTSETTDTQYF
TGTGCCAGCAGCCCATATTTACGGACTAGCGAGACTACAGATACGCAGTATTTT
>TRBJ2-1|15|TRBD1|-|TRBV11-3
CASRSGTGYRDEQFF
TGTGCCAGCAGAAGCGGGACAGGGTATAGAGATGAGCAGTTCTTC
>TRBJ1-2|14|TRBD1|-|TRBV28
CASSLGDRDYGYTF
TGTGCCAGCAGTTTAGGGGACAGGGACTATGGCTACACCTTC
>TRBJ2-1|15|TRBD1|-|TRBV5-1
CASSPGQGLGNEQFF
TGTGCCAGCAGCCCCGGACAGGGGCTAGGCAATGAGCAGTTCTTC
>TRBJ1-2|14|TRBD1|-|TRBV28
CASSFVDRVYGYTF
TGTGCCAGCAGTTTTGTGGACAGGGTTTATGGCTACACCTTC
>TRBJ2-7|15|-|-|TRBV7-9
CASSLIGAVPYEQYF
TGTGCCAGCAGCTTAATTGGAGCAGTTCCCTACGAGCAGTACTTC
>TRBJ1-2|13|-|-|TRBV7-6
CASSLVAGYGYTF
TGTGCCAGCAGCTTAGTAGCTGGGTATGGCTACACCTTC
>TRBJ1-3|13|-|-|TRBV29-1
CSVFSGAGNTIYF
TGCAGCGTTTTTTCAGGGGCTGGAAACACCATATATTTT
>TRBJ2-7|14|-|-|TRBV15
CATSGGTAGREQYF
TGTGCCACCAGCGGTGGGACTGCCGGTAGGGAGCAGTACTTC
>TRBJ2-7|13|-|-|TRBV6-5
CASAWREDYEQYF
TGTGCCTCAGCCTGGAGGGAGGACTACGAGCAGTACTTC
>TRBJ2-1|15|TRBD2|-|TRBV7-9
CASSRLAGAYNEQFF
TGTGCCAGCAGCCGACTAGCGGGCGCCTACAATGAGCAGTTCTTC
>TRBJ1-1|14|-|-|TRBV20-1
CSASTGSLNTEAFF
TGCAGTGCTAGTACAGGGTCATTGAACACTGAAGCTTTCTTT
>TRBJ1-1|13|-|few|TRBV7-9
CASSFLRDGEAFF
TGTGCCAGCAGCTTCCTCAGGGATGGCGAAGCTTTCTTT
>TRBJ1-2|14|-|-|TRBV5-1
CASSLGTPNYGYTF
TGCGCCAGCAGCTTAGGGACACCCAACTATGGCTACACCTTC
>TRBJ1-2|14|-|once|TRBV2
CASNADRNNYGYTF
TGTGCCAGCAACGCAGATCGAAATAACTATGGCTACACCTTC